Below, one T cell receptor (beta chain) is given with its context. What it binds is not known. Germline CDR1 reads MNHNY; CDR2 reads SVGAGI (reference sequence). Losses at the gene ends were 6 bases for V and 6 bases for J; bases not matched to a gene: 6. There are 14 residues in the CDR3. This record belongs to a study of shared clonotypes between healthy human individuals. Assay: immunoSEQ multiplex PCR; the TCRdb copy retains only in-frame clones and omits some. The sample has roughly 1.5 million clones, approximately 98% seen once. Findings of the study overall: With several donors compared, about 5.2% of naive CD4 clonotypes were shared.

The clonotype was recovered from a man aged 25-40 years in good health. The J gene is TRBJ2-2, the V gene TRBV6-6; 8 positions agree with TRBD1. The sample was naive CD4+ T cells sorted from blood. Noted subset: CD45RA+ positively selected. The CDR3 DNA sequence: TGTGCCAGCAGGGAACCAGGGGGCTCCGGGGAGCTGTTTTTT. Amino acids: CASREPGGSGELFF.